This TCR beta chain was observed in a study of blood T cell repertoires in COVID-19. At the level of the study: Material from acute and convalescent COVID-19 was sourced from the United States, Italy and Spain. Sources were T cells, B-cell-depleted T cells, or PBMCs; the material itself was cDNA or gDNA.

Seattle researchers signed up patients amid active infection and tracked them longitudinally. J lost 2 bases, V lost 4 bases, and 7 bases had no gene match. This CDR3 contains 15 residues. CDR1 is SGHNT, CDR2 YYREEE, per germline (reference sequence). Original analysis: Nucleated cell number was recorded as an estimate derived from reference gene primer amplification. Profiling relied on immunoSEQ multiplex PCR, and the TCRdb table lists in-frame clones only, not all of them. That table furnishes V, J and clone size, whereas the DNA furnished D and trimming. Of roughly 250,000 clones in the sample, about 90% were seen once.

The clonotype originates from a man aged 30 to 39 with COVID-19, enrolled during active disease. The sequencing sample was made of peripheral blood. J is TRBJ1-2 and V is TRBV5-4, with 8 positions matching TRBD1. CDR3 DNA sequence: TGTGCCAGCAGCCCCGACAGGGGCGGGAACTATGGCTACACCTTC. Translation gives CASSPDRGGNYGYTF. Full variable domain (missing parts from reference TRBV5-4 and TRBJ1-2): ETGVTQSPTHLIKTRGQQVTLRCSSQSGHNTVSWYQQALGQGPQFIFQYYREEENGRGNFPPRFSGLQFPNYSSELNVNALELDDSALYLCASSPDRGGNYGYTFGSGTRLTVV.